This TCR beta chain is from a study of blood T cells in healthy people across ages. CDR3 length: 12 residues. Germline CDR1 and CDR2: MNHNS and SASEGT. Trimming removed 7 bases from V and 1 base from J, with 7 bases in between. To note about this clonotype: As yet, its antigen is unknown.

A second PCR of roughly 7 to 11 cycles used a sample-barcoded 5' primer and a J-beta primer mix. TCRdb re-derived calls from the 5' RACE reads in MiXCR, one entry per CDR3 protein. The data contain 650,000 to 950,000 distinct CDR3 sequences, 40% to 50% of them seen just once; the ten biggest clones take up about a fifth. Study-level results: Significant beta diversity loss was already apparent by age approximately 40, declining roughly linearly.

Sequencing was done on a sample of blood. The genes are TRBV6-1 and TRBJ1-1; D uncertain. The sequence was collected from a man aged 55 to 69 in good health. This CDR3 reads CASIVGNTEAFF. The CDR3 nucleotides read TGTGCCAGCATAGTGGGGAACACTGAAGCTTTCTTT.